This T cell receptor beta chain was sequenced for a study of blood T cell repertoires in COVID-19. Assay used: immunoSEQ multiplex PCR; TCRdb lists only in-frame clones, some missing. Of 60,000 to 75,000 clones listed, roughly 70% were seen once; the top ten hold around half. Those enrolled, adults aged roughly 18 to 89 years, came from some 25 US areas. Participants' reported clinical history set cohort assignment. Exposed enrollees encountered a COVID-19 case at some point within 2 weeks before study entry. V was cut by 7 bases and J by 2 bases, with 16 bases left in between. This CDR3 has 15 amino acids. Germline V gene sequence: CDR1 SNHLY, CDR2 FYNNEI.

This TCR was sampled from a woman aged 60-70 years who had been exposed to COVID-19. Material for sequencing was PBMCs or T cells enriched from blood (not recorded which). The V gene is TRBV2, the J gene TRBJ2-3, with D perhaps matching TRBD1 (6 bases). CDR3 protein: CASNPGTFYTDTQYF. The CDR3 bases are TGTGCCAGCAACCCAGGGACATTCTACACAGATACGCAGTATTTT.